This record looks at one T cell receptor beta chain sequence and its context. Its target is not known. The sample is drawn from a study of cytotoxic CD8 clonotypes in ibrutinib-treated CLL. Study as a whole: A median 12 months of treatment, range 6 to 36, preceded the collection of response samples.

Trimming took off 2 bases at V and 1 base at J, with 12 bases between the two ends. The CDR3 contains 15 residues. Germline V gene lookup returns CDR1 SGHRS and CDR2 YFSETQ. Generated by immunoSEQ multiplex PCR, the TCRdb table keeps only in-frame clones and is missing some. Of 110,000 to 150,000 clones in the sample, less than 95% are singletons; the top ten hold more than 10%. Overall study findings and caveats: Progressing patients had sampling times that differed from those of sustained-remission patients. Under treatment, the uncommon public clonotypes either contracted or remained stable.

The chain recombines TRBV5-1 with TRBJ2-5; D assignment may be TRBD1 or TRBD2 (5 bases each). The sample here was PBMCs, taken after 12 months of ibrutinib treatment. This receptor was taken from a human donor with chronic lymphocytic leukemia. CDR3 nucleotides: TGCGCCAGCAGCTTAGGGGAGTGGGGCCAAGAGACCCAGTACTTC. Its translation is CASSLGEWGQETQYF.